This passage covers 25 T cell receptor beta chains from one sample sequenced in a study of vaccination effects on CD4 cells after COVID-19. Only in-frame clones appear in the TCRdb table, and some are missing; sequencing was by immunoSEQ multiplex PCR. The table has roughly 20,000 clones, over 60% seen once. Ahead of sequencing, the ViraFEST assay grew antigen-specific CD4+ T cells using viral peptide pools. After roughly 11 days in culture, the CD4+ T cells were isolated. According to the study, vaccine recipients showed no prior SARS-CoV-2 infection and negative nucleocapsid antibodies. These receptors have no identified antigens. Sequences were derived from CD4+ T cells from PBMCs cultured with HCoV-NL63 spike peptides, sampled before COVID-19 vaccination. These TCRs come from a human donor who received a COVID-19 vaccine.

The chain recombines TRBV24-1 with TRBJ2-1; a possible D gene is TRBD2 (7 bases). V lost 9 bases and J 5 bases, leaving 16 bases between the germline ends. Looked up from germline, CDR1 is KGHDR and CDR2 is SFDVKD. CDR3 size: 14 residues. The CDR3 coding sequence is TGTGCCACCGGGGGGGCCAGCGGAAACAATGAGCAGTTCTTC. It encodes CATGGASGNNEQFF.

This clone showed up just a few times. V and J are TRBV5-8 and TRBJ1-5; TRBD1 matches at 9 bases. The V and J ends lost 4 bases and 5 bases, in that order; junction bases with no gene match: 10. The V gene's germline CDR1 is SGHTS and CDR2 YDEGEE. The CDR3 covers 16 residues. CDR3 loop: CASSPRLGTGHQPQHF. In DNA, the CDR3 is TGTGCCAGCAGCCCCAGGCTCGGGACAGGGCATCAGCCCCAGCATTTT.

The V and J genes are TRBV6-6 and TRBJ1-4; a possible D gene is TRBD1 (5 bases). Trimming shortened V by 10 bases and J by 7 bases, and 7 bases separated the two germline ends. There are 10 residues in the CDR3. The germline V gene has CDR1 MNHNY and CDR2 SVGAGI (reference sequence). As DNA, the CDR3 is TGTGCCATCGGGGGTGAAAAACTGTTTTTT. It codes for CAIGGEKLFF.

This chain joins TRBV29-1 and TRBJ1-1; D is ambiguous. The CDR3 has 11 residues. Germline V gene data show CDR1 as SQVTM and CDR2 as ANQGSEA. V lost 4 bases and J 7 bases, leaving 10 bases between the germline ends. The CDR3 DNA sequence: TGCAGCGTTGTCCGGGGTCTTGAAGCTTTCTTT. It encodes CSVVRGLEAFF.

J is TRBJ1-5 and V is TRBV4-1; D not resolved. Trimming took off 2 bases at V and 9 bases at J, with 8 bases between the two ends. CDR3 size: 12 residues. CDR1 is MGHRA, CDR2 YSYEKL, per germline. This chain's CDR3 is CASSQISGPQHF. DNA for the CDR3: TGCGCCAGCAGCCAAATCTCGGGGCCCCAGCATTTT.

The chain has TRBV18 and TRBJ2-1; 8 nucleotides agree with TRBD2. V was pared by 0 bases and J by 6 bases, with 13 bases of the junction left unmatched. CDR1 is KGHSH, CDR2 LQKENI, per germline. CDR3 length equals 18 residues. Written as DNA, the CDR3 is TGTGCCAGCTCACCACCGGGAGCGGGGGCCCCCATCGGCAATGAGCAGTTCTTC. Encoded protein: CASSPPGAGAPIGNEQFF.

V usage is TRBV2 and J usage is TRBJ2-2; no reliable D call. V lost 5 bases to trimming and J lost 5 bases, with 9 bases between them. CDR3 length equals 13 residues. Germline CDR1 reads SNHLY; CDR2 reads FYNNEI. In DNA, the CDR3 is TGTGCCAGCAGTATGGGTGGAACCGGGGAGCTGTTTTTT. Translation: CASSMGGTGELFF.

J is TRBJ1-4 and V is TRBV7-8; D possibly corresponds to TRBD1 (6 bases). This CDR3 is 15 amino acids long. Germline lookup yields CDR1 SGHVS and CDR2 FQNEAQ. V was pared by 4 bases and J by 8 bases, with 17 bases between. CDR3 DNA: TGTGCCAGCAGCTCCCGGGGACATTCAGGGGAAAAACTGTTTTTT. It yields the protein CASSSRGHSGEKLFF.

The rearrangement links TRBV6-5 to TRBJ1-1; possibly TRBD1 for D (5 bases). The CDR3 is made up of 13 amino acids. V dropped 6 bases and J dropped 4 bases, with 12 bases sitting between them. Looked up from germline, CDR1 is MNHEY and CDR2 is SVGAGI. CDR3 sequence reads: CASRKPGGTEAFF. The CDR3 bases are TGTGCCAGCAGAAAGCCGGGGGGCACTGAAGCTTTCTTT.

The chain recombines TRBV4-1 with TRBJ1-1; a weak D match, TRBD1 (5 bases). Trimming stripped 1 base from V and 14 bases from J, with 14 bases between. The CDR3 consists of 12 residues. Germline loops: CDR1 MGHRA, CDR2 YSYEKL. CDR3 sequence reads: CASSQVEGSHFF. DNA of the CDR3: TGCGCCAGCAGCCAAGTAGAGGGGAGCCACTTCTTT.

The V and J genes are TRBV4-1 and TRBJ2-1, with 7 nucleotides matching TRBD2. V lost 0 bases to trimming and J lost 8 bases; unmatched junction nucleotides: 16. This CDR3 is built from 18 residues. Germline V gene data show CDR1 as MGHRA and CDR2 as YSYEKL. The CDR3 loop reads CASSQDGSMLGGYDEQFF. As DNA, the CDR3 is TGCGCCAGCAGCCAAGACGGTTCGATGTTGGGGGGGTACGATGAGCAGTTCTTC.

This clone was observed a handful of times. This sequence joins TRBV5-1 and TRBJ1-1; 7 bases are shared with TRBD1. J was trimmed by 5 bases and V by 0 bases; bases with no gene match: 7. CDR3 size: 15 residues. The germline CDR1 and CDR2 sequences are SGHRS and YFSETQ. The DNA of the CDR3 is TGCGCCAGCAGCTTGGGGGCGACAGGGAGTACTGAAGCTTTCTTT. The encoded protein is CASSLGATGSTEAFF.

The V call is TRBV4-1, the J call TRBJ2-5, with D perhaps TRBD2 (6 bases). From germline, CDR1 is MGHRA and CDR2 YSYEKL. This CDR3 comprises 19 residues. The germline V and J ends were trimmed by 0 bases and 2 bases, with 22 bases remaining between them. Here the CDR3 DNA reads TGCGCCAGCAGCCAAGATAACCGTGGCCCGCGGGGCCGACAAGAGACCCAGTACTTC. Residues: CASSQDNRGPRGRQETQYF.

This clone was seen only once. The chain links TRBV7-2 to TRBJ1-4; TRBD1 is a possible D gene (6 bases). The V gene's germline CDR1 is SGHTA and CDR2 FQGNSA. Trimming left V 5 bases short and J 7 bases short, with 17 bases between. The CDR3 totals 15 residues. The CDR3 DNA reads TGTGCCAGCAGCCAACGTGGGGGGCGCGTTGAAAAACTGTTTTTT. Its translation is CASSQRGGRVEKLFF.

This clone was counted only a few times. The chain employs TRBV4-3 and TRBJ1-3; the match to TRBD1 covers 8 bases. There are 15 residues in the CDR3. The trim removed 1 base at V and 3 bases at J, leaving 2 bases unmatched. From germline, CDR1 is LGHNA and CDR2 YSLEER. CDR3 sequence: CASSQGQGSGNTIYF. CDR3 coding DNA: TGCGCCAGCAGCCAAGGACAGGGGAGTGGAAACACCATATATTTT.

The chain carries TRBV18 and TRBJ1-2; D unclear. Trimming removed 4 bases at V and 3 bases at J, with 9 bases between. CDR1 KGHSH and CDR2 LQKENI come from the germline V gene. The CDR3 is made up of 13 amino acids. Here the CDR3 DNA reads TGTGCCAGCTCACAAGAACAACACTATGGCTACACCTTC. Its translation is CASSQEQHYGYTF.

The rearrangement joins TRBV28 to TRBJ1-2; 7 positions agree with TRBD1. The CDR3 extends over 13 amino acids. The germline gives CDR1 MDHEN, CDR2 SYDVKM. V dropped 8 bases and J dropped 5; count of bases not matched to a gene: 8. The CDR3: CASRKAGGYGYTF. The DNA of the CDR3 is TGTGCCAGCCGAAAGGCAGGGGGGTATGGCTACACCTTC.

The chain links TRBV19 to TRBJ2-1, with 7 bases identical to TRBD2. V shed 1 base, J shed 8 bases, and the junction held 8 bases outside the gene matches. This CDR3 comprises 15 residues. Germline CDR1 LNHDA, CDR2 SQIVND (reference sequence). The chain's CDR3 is CASSIGLALSHEQFF. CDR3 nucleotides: TGTGCCAGTAGTATAGGACTAGCACTGTCCCATGAGCAGTTCTTC.

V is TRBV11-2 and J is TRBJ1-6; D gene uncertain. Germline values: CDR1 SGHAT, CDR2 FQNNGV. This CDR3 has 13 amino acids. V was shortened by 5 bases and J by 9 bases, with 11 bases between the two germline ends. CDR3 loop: CASSPGWSSPLHF. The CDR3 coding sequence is TGTGCCAGCAGCCCCGGTTGGTCTTCACCCCTCCACTTT. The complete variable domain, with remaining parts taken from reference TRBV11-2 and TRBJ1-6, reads EAGVAQSPRYKIIEKRQSVAFWCNPISGHATLYWYQQILGQGPKLLIQFQNNGVVDDSQLPKDRFSAERLKGVDSTLKIQPAKLEDSAVYLCASSPGWSSPLHFGNGTRLTVT.

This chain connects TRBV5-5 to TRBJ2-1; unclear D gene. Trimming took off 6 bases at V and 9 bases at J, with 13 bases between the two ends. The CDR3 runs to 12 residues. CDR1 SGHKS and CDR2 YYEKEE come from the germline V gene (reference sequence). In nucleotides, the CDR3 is TGTGCCAGCACCCCTGCCTTTCGTGAGCAGTTCTTC. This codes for CASTPAFREQFF.

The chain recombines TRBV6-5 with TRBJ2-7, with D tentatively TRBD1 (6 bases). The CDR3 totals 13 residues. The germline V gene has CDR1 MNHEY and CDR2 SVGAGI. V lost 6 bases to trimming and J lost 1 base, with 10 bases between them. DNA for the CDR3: TGTGCCAGCAGGCCACAGGGTTCCTACGAGCAGTACTTC. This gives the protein CASRPQGSYEQYF.

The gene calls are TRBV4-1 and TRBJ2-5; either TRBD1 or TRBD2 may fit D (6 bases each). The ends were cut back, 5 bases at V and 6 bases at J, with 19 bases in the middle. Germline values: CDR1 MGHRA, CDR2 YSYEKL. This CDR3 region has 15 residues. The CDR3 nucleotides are TGCGCCAGCAGCAATCGATGGGGGGCCGGGAAGACCCAGTACTTC. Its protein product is CASSNRWGAGKTQYF.

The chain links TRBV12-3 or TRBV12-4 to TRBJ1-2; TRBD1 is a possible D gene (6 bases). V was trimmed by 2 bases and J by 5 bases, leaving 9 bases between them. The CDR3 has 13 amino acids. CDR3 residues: CASSLMGAYGYTF. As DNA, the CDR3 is TGTGCCAGCAGTTTAATGGGGGCGTATGGCTACACCTTC.

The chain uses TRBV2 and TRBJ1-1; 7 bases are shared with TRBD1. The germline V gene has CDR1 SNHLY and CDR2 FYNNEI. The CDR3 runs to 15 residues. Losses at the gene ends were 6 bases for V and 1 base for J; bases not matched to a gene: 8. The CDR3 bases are TGTGCCAGCAGGAGAGACAGGGTGGGGAACACTGAAGCTTTCTTT. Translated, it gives CASRRDRVGNTEAFF.

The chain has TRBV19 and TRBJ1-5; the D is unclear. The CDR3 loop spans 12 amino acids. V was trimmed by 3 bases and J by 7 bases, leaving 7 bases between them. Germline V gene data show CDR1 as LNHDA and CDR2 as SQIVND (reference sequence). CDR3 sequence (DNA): TGTGCCAGTAGTATGTCTTTCCAGCCCCAGCATTTT. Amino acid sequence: CASSMSFQPQHF. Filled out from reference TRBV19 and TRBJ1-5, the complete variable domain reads DGGITQSPKYLFRKEGQNVTLSCEQNLNHDAMYWYRQDPGQGLRLIYYSQIVNDFQKGDIAEGYSVSREKKESFPLTVTSAQKNPTAFYLCASSMSFQPQHFGDGTRLSIL.